These 5 T cell receptor beta chains originate from one sample sequenced in a study of T cells after posttransplantation cyclophosphamide. Profiling relied on immunoSEQ multiplex PCR, and the TCRdb table lists in-frame clones only, not all of them. The data show 45,000 to 65,000 clones, with around 84% seen just once and 2.8% held by the top ten. Sequencing used PBMCs. The source of these receptors is a young man with a blood cancer, CMV-positive, and with a related stem cell donor.

The genes are TRBV2 and TRBJ1-4, with D perhaps matching TRBD1 (6 bases). Trimming cost V 6 bases and J 7 bases, with 15 bases left between them. The CDR3 has 14 residues. Per the germline V gene, CDR1 is SNHLY and CDR2 is FYNNEI. CDR3 sequence: CASSDTGLGEKLFF. CDR3 coding DNA: TGTGCCAGCAGCGACACAGGGTTGGGTGAAAAACTGTTTTTT.

The V gene is TRBV11-2, the J gene TRBJ2-3; no firm D call. CDR1 and CDR2 (germline): SGHAT, FQNNGV. V lost 5 bases, J lost 5 bases, and 11 bases lay in between. The CDR3 is 13 amino acids. The CDR3 loop is CASSARYLDTQYF. The CDR3, as DNA: TGTGCCAGCAGCGCACGGTACCTAGATACGCAGTATTTT.

The chain joins TRBV27 to TRBJ2-1; tentative D call: TRBD1 (5 bases). Looked up from germline, CDR1 is MNHEY and CDR2 is SMNVEV (reference sequence). The CDR3 contains 15 residues. Trimming removed 4 bases from V and 3 bases from J, with 13 bases in between. This CDR3 reads CASSSLMGRYNEQFF. The CDR3 DNA is TGTGCCAGCAGTTCTCTCATGGGGCGCTACAATGAGCAGTTCTTC.

This clone has only one observation. The V call is TRBV28, the J call TRBJ1-2; possible D gene TRBD1, 6 bases. Germline-derived CDR1 and CDR2 are MDHEN and SYDVKM. Deletions cut 4 bases from V and 8 bases from J, with 17 bases between. CDR3 length: 14 amino acids. This chain's CDR3 is CASSSSRQVLGYTF. The CDR3 DNA follows: TGTGCCAGCAGTTCCTCCAGACAGGTGCTAGGCTACACCTTC.

The genes are TRBV28 and TRBJ1-2; 8 bases line up with TRBD1. The germline V gene has CDR1 MDHEN and CDR2 SYDVKM. The CDR3 loop spans 15 amino acids. With 5 bases clipped from V and 7 bases from J, the junction kept 12 bases outside the gene matches. CDR3 nucleotide sequence: TGTGCCAGCAGTCAGCCTAGGACAGGGCAAAGTGGCTACACCTTC. This codes for CASSQPRTGQSGYTF.